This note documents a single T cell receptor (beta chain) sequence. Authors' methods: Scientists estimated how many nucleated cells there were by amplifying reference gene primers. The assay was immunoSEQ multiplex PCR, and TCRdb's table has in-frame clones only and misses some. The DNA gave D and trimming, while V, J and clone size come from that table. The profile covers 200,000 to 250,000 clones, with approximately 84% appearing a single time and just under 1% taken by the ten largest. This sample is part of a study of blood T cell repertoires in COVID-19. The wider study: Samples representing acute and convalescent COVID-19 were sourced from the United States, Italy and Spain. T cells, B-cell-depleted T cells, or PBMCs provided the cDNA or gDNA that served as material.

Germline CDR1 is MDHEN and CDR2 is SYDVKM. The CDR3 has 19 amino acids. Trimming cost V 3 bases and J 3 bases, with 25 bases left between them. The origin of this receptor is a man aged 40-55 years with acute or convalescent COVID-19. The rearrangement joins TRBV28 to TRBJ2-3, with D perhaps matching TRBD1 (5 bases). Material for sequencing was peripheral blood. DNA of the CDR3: TGTGCCAGCAGTTTCCCCCTCTCACAGGTACTCCCAAGGACAGATACGCAGTATTTT. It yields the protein CASSFPLSQVLPRTDTQYF.